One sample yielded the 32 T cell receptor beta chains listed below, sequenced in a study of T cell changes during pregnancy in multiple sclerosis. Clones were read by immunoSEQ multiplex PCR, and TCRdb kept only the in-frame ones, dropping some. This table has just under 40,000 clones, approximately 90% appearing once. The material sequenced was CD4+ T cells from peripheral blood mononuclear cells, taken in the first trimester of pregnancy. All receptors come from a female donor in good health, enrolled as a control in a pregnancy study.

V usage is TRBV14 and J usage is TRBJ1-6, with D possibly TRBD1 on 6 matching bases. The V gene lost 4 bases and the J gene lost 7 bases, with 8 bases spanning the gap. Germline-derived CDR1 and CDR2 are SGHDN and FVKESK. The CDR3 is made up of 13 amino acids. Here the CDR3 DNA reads TGTGCCAGCAGCCGGACAGTCAATTCACCCCTCCACTTT. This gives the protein CASSRTVNSPLHF. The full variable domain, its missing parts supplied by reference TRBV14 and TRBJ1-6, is EAGVTQFPSHSVIEKGQTVTLRCDPISGHDNLYWYRRVMGKEIKFLLHFVKESKQDESGMPNNRFLAERTGGTYSTLKVQPAELEDSGVYFCASSRTVNSPLHFGNGTRLTVT.

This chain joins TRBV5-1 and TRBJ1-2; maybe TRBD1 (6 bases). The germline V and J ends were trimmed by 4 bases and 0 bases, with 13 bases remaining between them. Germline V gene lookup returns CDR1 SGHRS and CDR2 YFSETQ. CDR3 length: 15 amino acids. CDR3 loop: CASSPDRFANYGYTF. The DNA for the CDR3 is TGCGCCAGCAGCCCCGACAGGTTTGCTAACTATGGCTACACCTTC. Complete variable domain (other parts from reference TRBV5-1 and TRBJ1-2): KAGVTQTPRYLIKTRGQQVTLSCSPISGHRSVSWYQQTPGQGLQFLFEYFSETQRNKGNFPGRFSGRQFSNSRSEMNVSTLELGDSALYLCASSPDRFANYGYTFGSGTRLTVV.

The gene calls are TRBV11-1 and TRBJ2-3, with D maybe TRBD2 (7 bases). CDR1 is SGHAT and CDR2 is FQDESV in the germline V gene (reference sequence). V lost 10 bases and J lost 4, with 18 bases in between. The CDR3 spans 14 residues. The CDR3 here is CATMKGGGADTQYF. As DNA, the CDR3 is TGTGCCACCATGAAGGGGGGGGGTGCAGATACGCAGTATTTT.

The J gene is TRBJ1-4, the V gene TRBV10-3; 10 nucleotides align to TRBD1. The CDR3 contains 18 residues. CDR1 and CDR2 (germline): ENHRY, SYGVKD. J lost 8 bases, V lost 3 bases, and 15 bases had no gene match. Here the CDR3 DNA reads TGTGCCATCAGTGACCCTTCAAGCGACAGGGGGCAGAGAGAAAAACTGTTTTTT. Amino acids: CAISDPSSDRGQREKLFF.

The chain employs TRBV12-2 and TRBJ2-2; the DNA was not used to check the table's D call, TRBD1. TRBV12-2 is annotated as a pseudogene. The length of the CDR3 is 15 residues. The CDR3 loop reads CASRLGGPDTGELFF. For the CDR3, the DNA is TGTGCAAGTCGCTTAGGGGGGCCAGACACCGGGGAGCTGTTTTTT.

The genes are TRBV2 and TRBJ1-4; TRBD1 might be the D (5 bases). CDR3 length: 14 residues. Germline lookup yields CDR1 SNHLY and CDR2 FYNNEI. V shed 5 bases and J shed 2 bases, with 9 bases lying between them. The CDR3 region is CASSPGSTNEKLFF. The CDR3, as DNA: TGTGCCAGCAGTCCAGGGTCTACTAATGAAAAACTGTTTTTT.

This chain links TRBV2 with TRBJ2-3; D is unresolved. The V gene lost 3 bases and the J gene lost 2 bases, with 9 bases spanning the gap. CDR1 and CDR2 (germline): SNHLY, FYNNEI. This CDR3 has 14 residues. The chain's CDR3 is CASSDHYSTDTQYF. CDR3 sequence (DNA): TGTGCCAGCAGTGACCACTACTCCACAGATACGCAGTATTTT.

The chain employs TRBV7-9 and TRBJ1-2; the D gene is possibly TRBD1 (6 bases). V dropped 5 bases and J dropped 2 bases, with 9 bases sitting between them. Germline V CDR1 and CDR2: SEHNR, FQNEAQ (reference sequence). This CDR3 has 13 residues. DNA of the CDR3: TGTGCCAGCAGCCGGACAGACAACTATGGCTACACCTTC. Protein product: CASSRTDNYGYTF.

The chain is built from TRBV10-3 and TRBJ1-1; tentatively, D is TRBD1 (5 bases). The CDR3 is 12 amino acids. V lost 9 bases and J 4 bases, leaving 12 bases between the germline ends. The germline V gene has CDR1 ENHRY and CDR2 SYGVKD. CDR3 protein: CAINAGSTEAFF. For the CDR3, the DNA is TGTGCCATTAACGCAGGGTCCACTGAAGCTTTCTTT.

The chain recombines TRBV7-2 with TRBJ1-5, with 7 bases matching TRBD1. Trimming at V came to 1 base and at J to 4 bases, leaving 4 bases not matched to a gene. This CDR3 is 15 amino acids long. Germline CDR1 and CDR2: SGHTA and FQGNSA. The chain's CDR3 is CASSLVGTENQPQHF. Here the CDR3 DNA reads TGTGCCAGCAGCTTAGTCGGGACAGAAAATCAGCCCCAGCATTTT. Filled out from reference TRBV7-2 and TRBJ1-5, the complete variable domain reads GAGVSQSPSNKVTEKGKDVELRCDPISGHTALYWYRQSLGQGLEFLIYFQGNSAPDKSGLPSDRFSAERTGGSVSTLTIQRTQQEDSAVYLCASSLVGTENQPQHFGDGTRLSIL.

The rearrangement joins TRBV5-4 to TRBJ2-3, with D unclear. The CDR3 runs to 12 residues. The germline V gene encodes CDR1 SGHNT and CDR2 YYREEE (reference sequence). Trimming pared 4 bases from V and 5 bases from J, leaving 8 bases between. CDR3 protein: CASSRSVDTQYF. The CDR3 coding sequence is TGTGCCAGCAGCCGTTCGGTAGATACGCAGTATTTT.

CDR3 DNA sequence: TGTGCCAGCAGCTGGGGGACAGGGGGTGATGAAGATACGCAGTATTTT. It is translated as CASSWGTGGDEDTQYF. The chain combines TRBV13 with TRBJ2-3; 11 bases are a match to TRBD1. Germline V lookup: CDR1 PRHDT, CDR2 FYEKMQ (reference sequence). The CDR3 loop spans 16 amino acids. The V segment lost 4 bases and the J segment 5 bases; nucleotides outside the gene matches: 8.

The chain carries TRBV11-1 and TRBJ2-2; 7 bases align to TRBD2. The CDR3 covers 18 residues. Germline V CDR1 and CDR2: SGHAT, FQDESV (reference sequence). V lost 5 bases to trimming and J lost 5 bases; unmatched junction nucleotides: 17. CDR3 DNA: TGTGCCAGCAGCCCCCCGTTCGGGGGGAAAGAACTTACCGGGGAGCTGTTTTTT. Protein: CASSPPFGGKELTGELFF.

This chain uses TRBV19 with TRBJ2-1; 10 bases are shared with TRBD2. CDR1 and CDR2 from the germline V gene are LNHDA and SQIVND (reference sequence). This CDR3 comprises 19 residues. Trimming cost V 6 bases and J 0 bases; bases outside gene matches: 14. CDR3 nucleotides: TGTGCCAGTAGCCTTTTGGCTAGCGGGGGCCCGAGCTCCTACAATGAGCAGTTCTTC. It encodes CASSLLASGGPSSYNEQFF.

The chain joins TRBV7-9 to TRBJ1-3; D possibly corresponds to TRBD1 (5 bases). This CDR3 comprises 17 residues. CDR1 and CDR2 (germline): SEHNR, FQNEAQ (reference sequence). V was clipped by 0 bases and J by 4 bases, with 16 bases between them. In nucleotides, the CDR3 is TGTGCCAGCAGCTTAGCGCGGGGGGTCCGGACGGGAAACACCATATATTTT. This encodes CASSLARGVRTGNTIYF.

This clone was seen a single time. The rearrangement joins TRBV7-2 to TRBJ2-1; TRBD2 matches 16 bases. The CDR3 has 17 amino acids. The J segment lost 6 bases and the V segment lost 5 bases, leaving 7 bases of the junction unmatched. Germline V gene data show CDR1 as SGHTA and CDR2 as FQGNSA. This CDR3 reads CASSPGLAGGIGNEQFF. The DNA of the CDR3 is TGTGCCAGCAGCCCGGGACTAGCGGGGGGGATAGGCAATGAGCAGTTCTTC.

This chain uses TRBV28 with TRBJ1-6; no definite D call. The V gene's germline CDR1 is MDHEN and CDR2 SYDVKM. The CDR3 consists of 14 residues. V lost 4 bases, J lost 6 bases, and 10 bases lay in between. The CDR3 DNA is TGTGCCAGCAGTTCGGGGAGCCTTAATTCACCCCTCCACTTT. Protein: CASSSGSLNSPLHF.

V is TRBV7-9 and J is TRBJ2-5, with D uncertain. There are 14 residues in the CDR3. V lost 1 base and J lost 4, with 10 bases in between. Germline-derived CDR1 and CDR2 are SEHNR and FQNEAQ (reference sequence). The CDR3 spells CASSLGLARETQYF. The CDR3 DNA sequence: TGTGCCAGCAGCTTAGGACTGGCCCGAGAGACCCAGTACTTC.

As DNA, the CDR3 is TGCGCCAGCAGCACCACCTGGGCTGTTACGTACGAGCAGTACTTC. It is translated as CASSTTWAVTYEQYF. The genes are TRBV5-1 and TRBJ2-7; D gene ambiguous. With 4 bases removed from V and 4 bases from J, the gap between germline ends came to 18 bases. The CDR3 runs to 15 residues. CDR1 and CDR2 (germline): SGHRS, YFSETQ.

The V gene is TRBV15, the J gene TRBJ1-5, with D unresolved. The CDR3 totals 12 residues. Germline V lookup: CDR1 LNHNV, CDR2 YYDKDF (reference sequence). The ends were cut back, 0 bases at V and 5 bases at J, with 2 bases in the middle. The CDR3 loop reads CATSRDYQPQHF. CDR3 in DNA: TGTGCCACCAGCAGAGACTATCAGCCCCAGCATTTT. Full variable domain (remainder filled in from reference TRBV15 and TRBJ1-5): DAMVIQNPRYQVTQFGKPVTLSCSQTLNHNVMYWYQQKSSQAPKLLFHYYDKDFNNEADTPDNFQSRRPNTSFCFLDIRSPGLGDTAMYLCATSRDYQPQHFGDGTRLSIL.

Here the CDR3 reads CASSEAGQGTEAFF. The CDR3, as DNA: TGTGCCAGCAGTGAGGCGGGACAGGGGACTGAAGCTTTCTTT. The chain couples TRBV7-3 to TRBJ1-1, with 10 bases fitting TRBD1. V shed 6 bases and J 5 bases; nucleotides not matched to a gene: 6. This CDR3 is 14 amino acids long. Germline V lookup: CDR1 SGHTA, CDR2 FQGTGA.

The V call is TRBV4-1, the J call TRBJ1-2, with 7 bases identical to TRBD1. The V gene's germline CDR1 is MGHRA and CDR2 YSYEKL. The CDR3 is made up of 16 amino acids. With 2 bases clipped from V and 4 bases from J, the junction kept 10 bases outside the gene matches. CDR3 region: CASSQLLGGDSYGYTF. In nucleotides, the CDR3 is TGCGCCAGCAGCCAATTATTAGGGGGCGACAGCTATGGCTACACCTTC.

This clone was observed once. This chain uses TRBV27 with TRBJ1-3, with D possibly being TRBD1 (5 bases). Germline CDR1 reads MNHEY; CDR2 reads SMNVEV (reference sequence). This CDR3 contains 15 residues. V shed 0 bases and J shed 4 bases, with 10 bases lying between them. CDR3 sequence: CASSLSGVLGNTIYF. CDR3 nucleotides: TGTGCCAGCAGTTTATCAGGGGTTCTGGGAAACACCATATATTTT.

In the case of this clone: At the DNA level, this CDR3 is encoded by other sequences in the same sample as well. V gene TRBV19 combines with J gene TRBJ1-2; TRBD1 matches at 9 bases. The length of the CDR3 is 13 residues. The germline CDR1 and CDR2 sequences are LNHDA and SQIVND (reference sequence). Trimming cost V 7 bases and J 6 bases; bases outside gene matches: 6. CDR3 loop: CASTRGQGNGYTF. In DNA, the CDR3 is TGTGCCAGTACCCGAGGACAGGGGAATGGCTACACCTTC.

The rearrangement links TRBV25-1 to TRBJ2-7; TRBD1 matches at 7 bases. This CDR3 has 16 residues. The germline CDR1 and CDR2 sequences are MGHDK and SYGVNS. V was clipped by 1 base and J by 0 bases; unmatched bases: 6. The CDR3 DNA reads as TGTGCCAGCAGTGAATCCGGGACAGTTACCTCCTACGAGCAGTACTTC. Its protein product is CASSESGTVTSYEQYF.

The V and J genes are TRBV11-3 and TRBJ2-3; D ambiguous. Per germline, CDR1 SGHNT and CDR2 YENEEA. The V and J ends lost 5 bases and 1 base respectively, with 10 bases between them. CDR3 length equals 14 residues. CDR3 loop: CASSPDSGTDTQYF. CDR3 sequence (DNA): TGTGCCAGCAGCCCAGATTCCGGCACAGATACGCAGTATTTT.

CDR3 nucleotide sequence: TGTGCCAGGGGTGACAGGAATGGGGGCAATCAGCCCCAGCATTTT. Protein sequence: CARGDRNGGNQPQHF. This sequence joins TRBV2 and TRBJ1-5, with a tentative D call TRBD1 (6 bases). This CDR3 region has 15 residues. Trimming took off 9 bases at V and 2 bases at J, with 17 bases between the two ends. Germline lookup yields CDR1 SNHLY and CDR2 FYNNEI.

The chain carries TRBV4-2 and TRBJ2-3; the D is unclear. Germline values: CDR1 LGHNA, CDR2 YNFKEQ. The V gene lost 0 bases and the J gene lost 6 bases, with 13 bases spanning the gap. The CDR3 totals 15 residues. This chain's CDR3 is CASSQDRAWSDTQYF. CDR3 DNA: TGTGCCAGCAGCCAAGATCGAGCCTGGTCGGATACGCAGTATTTT.

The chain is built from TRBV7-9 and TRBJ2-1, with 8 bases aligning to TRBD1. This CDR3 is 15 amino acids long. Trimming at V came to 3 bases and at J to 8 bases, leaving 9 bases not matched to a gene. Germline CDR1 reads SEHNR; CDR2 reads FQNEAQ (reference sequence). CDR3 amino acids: CASSFKGQDLDEQFF. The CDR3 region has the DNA TGTGCCAGCAGCTTTAAGGGACAGGACCTCGATGAGCAGTTCTTC.

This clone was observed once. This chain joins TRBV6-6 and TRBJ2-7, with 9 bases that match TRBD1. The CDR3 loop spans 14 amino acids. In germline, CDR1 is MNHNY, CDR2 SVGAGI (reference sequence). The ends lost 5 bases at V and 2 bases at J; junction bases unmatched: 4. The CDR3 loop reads CASSTGTGTYEQYF. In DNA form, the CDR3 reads TGTGCCAGCAGTACCGGGACAGGGACCTACGAGCAGTACTTC.

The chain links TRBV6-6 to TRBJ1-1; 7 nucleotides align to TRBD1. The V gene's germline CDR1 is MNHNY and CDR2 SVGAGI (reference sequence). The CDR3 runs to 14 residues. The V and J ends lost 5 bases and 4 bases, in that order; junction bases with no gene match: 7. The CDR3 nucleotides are TGTGCCAGCAGTCGGGACAGCGGTGCCACTGAAGCTTTCTTT. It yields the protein CASSRDSGATEAFF.

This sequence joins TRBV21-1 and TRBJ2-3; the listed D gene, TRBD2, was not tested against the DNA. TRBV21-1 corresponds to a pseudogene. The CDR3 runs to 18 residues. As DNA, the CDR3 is TGTGCCAGCAGCAAAGAGAGGTGGCGGGGGGATCCCACAGATACGCAGTATTTT. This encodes CASSKERWRGDPTDTQYF.